The rows below give T cell receptor beta chains drawn from one sample of a study of blood T cell repertoires in COVID-19. The protocol was immunoSEQ multiplex PCR, while the TCRdb copy is restricted to in-frame clones and leaves out a portion. The table includes more than 250,000 clones, roughly 88% detected once. Sequenced: peripheral blood. Every receptor here comes from a woman between 45 and 60 years old with acute or convalescent COVID-19. Both conserved end residues are part of each CDR3. Fields, in order: CDR3 DNA, CDR3 protein, J gene, clone size, V gene, D gene. A D gene is named only where the DNA matches it firmly. Some rows mark clone size as missing; the rest say once, few, many or name a class of expanded clone.

CDR3nt: TGTGCCAGCAGTCCTGACAGGGGCGTCTACGAGCAGTACTTC
CDR3aa: CASSPDRGVYEQYF
j_gene: TRBJ2-7
abundance: -
v_gene: TRBV28
d_gene: TRBD1

CDR3nt: TGCAGTGCTAGTGTTTCTAGCGATCCACCCCTCCACTTT
CDR3aa: CSASVSSDPPLHF
j_gene: TRBJ1-6
abundance: once
v_gene: TRBV20-1
d_gene: -

CDR3nt: TGTGCCCTCGGGACAGCCAATGAGCAGTTCTTC
CDR3aa: CALGTANEQFF
j_gene: TRBJ2-1
abundance: -
v_gene: TRBV10-3
d_gene: TRBD1

CDR3nt: TGCGCCAGCAGCGTTCGACAGGGGGCTGATGGCAATCAGCCCCAGCATTTT
CDR3aa: CASSVRQGADGNQPQHF
j_gene: TRBJ1-5
abundance: -
v_gene: TRBV4-1
d_gene: TRBD1

CDR3nt: TGTGCCAGCAGCTCCCGTATTAGCGGCCACAATGAGCAGTTCTTC
CDR3aa: CASSSRISGHNEQFF
j_gene: TRBJ2-1
abundance: few
v_gene: TRBV7-2
d_gene: -

CDR3nt: TGTGCCAGCAGCTTAGTCGCGGGAGCATACAATGAGCAGTTCTTC
CDR3aa: CASSLVAGAYNEQFF
j_gene: TRBJ2-1
abundance: -
v_gene: TRBV5-4
d_gene: TRBD2

CDR3nt: TGTGCCAGCAATCGACAGGGGGCCCCCTCCTACGAGCAGTACTTC
CDR3aa: CASNRQGAPSYEQYF
j_gene: TRBJ2-7
abundance: -
v_gene: TRBV28
d_gene: TRBD1

CDR3nt: TGTGCCAGCAGCCAAGGTCCCACAGGCTCTGGAAACACCATATATTTT
CDR3aa: CASSQGPTGSGNTIYF
j_gene: TRBJ1-3
abundance: few
v_gene: TRBV4-2
d_gene: -

CDR3nt: TGTGCCTGGAGTGTACGAGGGAGTACTAATGAAAAACTGTTTTTT
CDR3aa: CAWSVRGSTNEKLFF
j_gene: TRBJ1-4
abundance: once
v_gene: TRBV30
d_gene: -

CDR3nt: TGTGCCAGCAGCCCTCAGTACTCTGGGGCCAACGTCCTGACTTTC
CDR3aa: CASSPQYSGANVLTF
j_gene: TRBJ2-6
abundance: once
v_gene: TRBV5-4
d_gene: -

CDR3nt: TGTGCCAGCAGCGCCCGGGACAGGGTTTACGAGCAGTACTTC
CDR3aa: CASSARDRVYEQYF
j_gene: TRBJ2-7
abundance: -
v_gene: TRBV21-1
d_gene: -

CDR3nt: TGTGCCAGTAGTATAACAGGGGCGAACACTGAAGCTTTCTTT
CDR3aa: CASSITGANTEAFF
j_gene: TRBJ1-1
abundance: -
v_gene: TRBV19
d_gene: TRBD1

CDR3nt: TGTGCCAGCTCCGAAATGGGCGGGCCATACAATGAGCAGTTCTTC
CDR3aa: CASSEMGGPYNEQFF
j_gene: TRBJ2-1
abundance: -
v_gene: TRBV18
d_gene: -

CDR3nt: TGCGCCAGCAGTCAATCCCGCCCCCCCGAACTAGCGGGAAAGGTTGAGCAGTTCTTC
CDR3aa: CASSQSRPPELAGKVEQFF
j_gene: TRBJ2-1
abundance: once
v_gene: TRBV23-1
d_gene: TRBD2

CDR3nt: TGCGCCAGCAGTTCTACAGCGGGAGGGCCGGCAGATACGCAGTATTTT
CDR3aa: CASSSTAGGPADTQYF
j_gene: TRBJ2-3
abundance: once
v_gene: TRBV10-2
d_gene: TRBD2

CDR3nt: TGTGCCAGCAGCCCGACTAGTTTAGGGACCCAGTACTTC
CDR3aa: CASSPTSLGTQYF
j_gene: TRBJ2-5
abundance: -
v_gene: TRBV7-2
d_gene: -

CDR3nt: TGTGCCACCAGTTCAAACCGGGACTACGGGTACAATGAGCAGTTCTTC
CDR3aa: CATSSNRDYGYNEQFF
j_gene: TRBJ2-1
abundance: -
v_gene: TRBV24-1
d_gene: TRBD2

CDR3nt: TGTGCCAGCAGTTTAGGGGGGTACACCATATATTTT
CDR3aa: CASSLGGYTIYF
j_gene: TRBJ1-3
abundance: -
v_gene: TRBV28
d_gene: -

CDR3nt: TGTGCCAGCAGACAACTGGAGGTTTTCTTT
CDR3aa: CASRQLEVFF
j_gene: TRBJ1-1
abundance: -
v_gene: TRBV11-2
d_gene: -

CDR3nt: TGTGCCAGCAGCTTAGTACAGGGGGCATCAGGAGAGCAGTACTTC
CDR3aa: CASSLVQGASGEQYF
j_gene: TRBJ2-7
abundance: -
v_gene: TRBV7-9
d_gene: TRBD1

CDR3nt: TGTGCCAGCAGTCCTCTAGCGGGGGGTAGCACAGATACGCAGTATTTT
CDR3aa: CASSPLAGGSTDTQYF
j_gene: TRBJ2-3
abundance: -
v_gene: TRBV27
d_gene: TRBD2

CDR3nt: TGTGCCACCTCTTCTCGGATCATCTTAGCGGGGGCGTCCTACGAGCAGTACTTC
CDR3aa: CATSSRIILAGASYEQYF
j_gene: TRBJ2-7
abundance: -
v_gene: TRBV3-1/TRBV3-2
d_gene: TRBD2

CDR3nt: TGTGCCAGTAGGACACTTCCGAACACCGGGGAGCTGTTTTTT
CDR3aa: CASRTLPNTGELFF
j_gene: TRBJ2-2
abundance: -
v_gene: TRBV9
d_gene: -

CDR3nt: TGTGCCAGCAGCTTAGAAACAGGGTTTGGCCTATCCTACGAGCAGTACTTC
CDR3aa: CASSLETGFGLSYEQYF
j_gene: TRBJ2-7
abundance: -
v_gene: TRBV11-2
d_gene: -

CDR3nt: TGCAGCGTGATTCGGGACAGGGGGAACACTGAAGCTTTCTTT
CDR3aa: CSVIRDRGNTEAFF
j_gene: TRBJ1-1
abundance: -
v_gene: TRBV29-1
d_gene: TRBD1

CDR3nt: TGTGCCAGCAGCCAAGAAATAGCGGGAGTTGGCGAGCAGTACTTC
CDR3aa: CASSQEIAGVGEQYF
j_gene: TRBJ2-7
abundance: -
v_gene: TRBV4-2
d_gene: TRBD2

CDR3nt: TGTGCCACCAGTGATCCCCCTAGTCATGGTGCAGAGACCCAGTACTTC
CDR3aa: CATSDPPSHGAETQYF
j_gene: TRBJ2-5
abundance: -
v_gene: TRBV24-1
d_gene: -

CDR3nt: TGCGCCAGCTACGAGACAGAGAGCTCCTACGAGCAGTACTTC
CDR3aa: CASYETESSYEQYF
j_gene: TRBJ2-7
abundance: -
v_gene: TRBV10-2
d_gene: -

CDR3nt: TGTGCCAGCAGTAGAAGACAGGAAAACGAAAAACTGTTTTTT
CDR3aa: CASSRRQENEKLFF
j_gene: TRBJ1-4
abundance: -
v_gene: TRBV28
d_gene: -

CDR3nt: TGCGCCAGCAGCCTACAGGGGACCGAGACCCAGTACTTC
CDR3aa: CASSLQGTETQYF
j_gene: TRBJ2-5
abundance: -
v_gene: TRBV5-1
d_gene: TRBD1

CDR3nt: TGTGCCTGGAACAGGGTCACAGAGACCCAGTACTTC
CDR3aa: CAWNRVTETQYF
j_gene: TRBJ2-5
abundance: -
v_gene: TRBV30
d_gene: -

CDR3nt: TGCGCCAGCAGCCAGGGTCGACTAGCGGGAGACAACCACGAGCAGTACTTC
CDR3aa: CASSQGRLAGDNHEQYF
j_gene: TRBJ2-7
abundance: -
v_gene: TRBV4-1
d_gene: TRBD2

CDR3nt: TGTGCCAGCAGTGAACCAGCGGGAGGCACCAACAATGAGCAGTTCTTC
CDR3aa: CASSEPAGGTNNEQFF
j_gene: TRBJ2-1
abundance: -
v_gene: TRBV25-1
d_gene: TRBD2

CDR3nt: TGTGCCAGCAGTTCGCAGGGGGTGGCCCAGCCCCAGCATTTT
CDR3aa: CASSSQGVAQPQHF
j_gene: TRBJ1-5
abundance: once
v_gene: TRBV6-6
d_gene: TRBD1

CDR3nt: TGTGCCAGCAGCTTGCCGGGACAGGGGTACACCGGGGAGCTGTTTTTT
CDR3aa: CASSLPGQGYTGELFF
j_gene: TRBJ2-2
abundance: -
v_gene: TRBV5-5
d_gene: TRBD1

CDR3nt: TGTGCCAGCAGCAAGGGGGGACTAGCGGGAGGGCCCACAGATACGCAGTATTTT
CDR3aa: CASSKGGLAGGPTDTQYF
j_gene: TRBJ2-3
abundance: -
v_gene: TRBV11-2
d_gene: TRBD2

CDR3nt: TGTGCCAGCAGTAGTAGAGGGGAGGCCCCAGATACGCAGTATTTT
CDR3aa: CASSSRGEAPDTQYF
j_gene: TRBJ2-3
abundance: -
v_gene: TRBV27
d_gene: -

CDR3nt: TGTGCCAGCAGCCCAGGGGGACAGTTATACTATAACCTCCACTTT
CDR3aa: CASSPGGQLYYNLHF
j_gene: TRBJ1-6
abundance: -
v_gene: TRBV9
d_gene: TRBD1

CDR3nt: TGTGCCAGCAGCTTGCCCTACTTAGATGAGCAGTTCTTC
CDR3aa: CASSLPYLDEQFF
j_gene: TRBJ2-1
abundance: -
v_gene: TRBV5-8
d_gene: -

CDR3nt: TGTGCCACCAGTGATCGACAGTCACTAGCGGGATTTGTGGAGACCCAGTACTTC
CDR3aa: CATSDRQSLAGFVETQYF
j_gene: TRBJ2-5
abundance: -
v_gene: TRBV24-1
d_gene: TRBD2

CDR3nt: TGTGCCAGCAGTTCCCAAACAGGGAAACAGCCCCAGCATTTT
CDR3aa: CASSSQTGKQPQHF
j_gene: TRBJ1-5
abundance: few
v_gene: TRBV27
d_gene: -

CDR3nt: TGTGCCAGCGGCCACGGGGGGAATGAACGCCGGCAGTACTTC
CDR3aa: CASGHGGNERRQYF
j_gene: TRBJ2-7
abundance: -
v_gene: TRBV3-1/TRBV3-2
d_gene: TRBD2

CDR3nt: TGTGCCAGCAGCACCGGACTAGCGGGAGTCGAGCAGTACTTC
CDR3aa: CASSTGLAGVEQYF
j_gene: TRBJ2-7
abundance: -
v_gene: TRBV7-2
d_gene: TRBD2

CDR3nt: TGTGCCAGCAGTGAATTATACGGTTCACCCCTCCACTTT
CDR3aa: CASSELYGSPLHF
j_gene: TRBJ1-6
abundance: once
v_gene: TRBV6-1
d_gene: -

CDR3nt: TGTGCCAGCAGTCCCGTGCGGGGGGCTTGGAATGAGCAGTTCTTC
CDR3aa: CASSPVRGAWNEQFF
j_gene: TRBJ2-1
abundance: -
v_gene: TRBV6-5
d_gene: TRBD2

CDR3nt: TGTGCCAGCCTATCGGATAGCGGGAGGGCTTCCCGCGAGCAGTACTTC
CDR3aa: CASLSDSGRASREQYF
j_gene: TRBJ2-7
abundance: -
v_gene: TRBV28
d_gene: TRBD2

CDR3nt: TGTGCCAGCACCCTCTCAGGGGGTGGAGGCACTGAAGCTTTCTTT
CDR3aa: CASTLSGGGGTEAFF
j_gene: TRBJ1-1
abundance: -
v_gene: TRBV28
d_gene: TRBD1

CDR3nt: TGTGCCAGCAGGGACAGGAGCTATGGCTACACCTTC
CDR3aa: CASRDRSYGYTF
j_gene: TRBJ1-2
abundance: -
v_gene: TRBV6-5
d_gene: TRBD1

CDR3nt: TGTGCCAGCAGTTACTCTGGGACAGGGTCCGACGAGCAGTACTTC
CDR3aa: CASSYSGTGSDEQYF
j_gene: TRBJ2-7
abundance: once
v_gene: TRBV6-5
d_gene: TRBD1

CDR3nt: TGTGCCAGCAGCTCACATCCTCCGGGACTAGCGGGCCTCCCATACGAGCAGTACTTC
CDR3aa: CASSSHPPGLAGLPYEQYF
j_gene: TRBJ2-7
abundance: -
v_gene: TRBV7-6
d_gene: TRBD2

CDR3nt: TGTGCCAGCTCCCTTGGTCGGGGGACCTCCTACGAGCAGTACTTC
CDR3aa: CASSLGRGTSYEQYF
j_gene: TRBJ2-7
abundance: -
v_gene: TRBV18
d_gene: -

CDR3nt: TGCGCCCGGGACGCTAGCGGGAGTATTGTCGGGGAGCTGTTTTTT
CDR3aa: CARDASGSIVGELFF
j_gene: TRBJ2-2
abundance: -
v_gene: TRBV5-1
d_gene: TRBD2

CDR3nt: TGTGCCATCAGTGATGCGGGGGAGAGCGAGCAGTTCTTC
CDR3aa: CAISDAGESEQFF
j_gene: TRBJ2-1
abundance: -
v_gene: TRBV10-3
d_gene: TRBD2

CDR3nt: TGTGCCAGTAGTAACCGGGACTCACACGAGCAGTACTTC
CDR3aa: CASSNRDSHEQYF
j_gene: TRBJ2-7
abundance: once
v_gene: TRBV19
d_gene: -